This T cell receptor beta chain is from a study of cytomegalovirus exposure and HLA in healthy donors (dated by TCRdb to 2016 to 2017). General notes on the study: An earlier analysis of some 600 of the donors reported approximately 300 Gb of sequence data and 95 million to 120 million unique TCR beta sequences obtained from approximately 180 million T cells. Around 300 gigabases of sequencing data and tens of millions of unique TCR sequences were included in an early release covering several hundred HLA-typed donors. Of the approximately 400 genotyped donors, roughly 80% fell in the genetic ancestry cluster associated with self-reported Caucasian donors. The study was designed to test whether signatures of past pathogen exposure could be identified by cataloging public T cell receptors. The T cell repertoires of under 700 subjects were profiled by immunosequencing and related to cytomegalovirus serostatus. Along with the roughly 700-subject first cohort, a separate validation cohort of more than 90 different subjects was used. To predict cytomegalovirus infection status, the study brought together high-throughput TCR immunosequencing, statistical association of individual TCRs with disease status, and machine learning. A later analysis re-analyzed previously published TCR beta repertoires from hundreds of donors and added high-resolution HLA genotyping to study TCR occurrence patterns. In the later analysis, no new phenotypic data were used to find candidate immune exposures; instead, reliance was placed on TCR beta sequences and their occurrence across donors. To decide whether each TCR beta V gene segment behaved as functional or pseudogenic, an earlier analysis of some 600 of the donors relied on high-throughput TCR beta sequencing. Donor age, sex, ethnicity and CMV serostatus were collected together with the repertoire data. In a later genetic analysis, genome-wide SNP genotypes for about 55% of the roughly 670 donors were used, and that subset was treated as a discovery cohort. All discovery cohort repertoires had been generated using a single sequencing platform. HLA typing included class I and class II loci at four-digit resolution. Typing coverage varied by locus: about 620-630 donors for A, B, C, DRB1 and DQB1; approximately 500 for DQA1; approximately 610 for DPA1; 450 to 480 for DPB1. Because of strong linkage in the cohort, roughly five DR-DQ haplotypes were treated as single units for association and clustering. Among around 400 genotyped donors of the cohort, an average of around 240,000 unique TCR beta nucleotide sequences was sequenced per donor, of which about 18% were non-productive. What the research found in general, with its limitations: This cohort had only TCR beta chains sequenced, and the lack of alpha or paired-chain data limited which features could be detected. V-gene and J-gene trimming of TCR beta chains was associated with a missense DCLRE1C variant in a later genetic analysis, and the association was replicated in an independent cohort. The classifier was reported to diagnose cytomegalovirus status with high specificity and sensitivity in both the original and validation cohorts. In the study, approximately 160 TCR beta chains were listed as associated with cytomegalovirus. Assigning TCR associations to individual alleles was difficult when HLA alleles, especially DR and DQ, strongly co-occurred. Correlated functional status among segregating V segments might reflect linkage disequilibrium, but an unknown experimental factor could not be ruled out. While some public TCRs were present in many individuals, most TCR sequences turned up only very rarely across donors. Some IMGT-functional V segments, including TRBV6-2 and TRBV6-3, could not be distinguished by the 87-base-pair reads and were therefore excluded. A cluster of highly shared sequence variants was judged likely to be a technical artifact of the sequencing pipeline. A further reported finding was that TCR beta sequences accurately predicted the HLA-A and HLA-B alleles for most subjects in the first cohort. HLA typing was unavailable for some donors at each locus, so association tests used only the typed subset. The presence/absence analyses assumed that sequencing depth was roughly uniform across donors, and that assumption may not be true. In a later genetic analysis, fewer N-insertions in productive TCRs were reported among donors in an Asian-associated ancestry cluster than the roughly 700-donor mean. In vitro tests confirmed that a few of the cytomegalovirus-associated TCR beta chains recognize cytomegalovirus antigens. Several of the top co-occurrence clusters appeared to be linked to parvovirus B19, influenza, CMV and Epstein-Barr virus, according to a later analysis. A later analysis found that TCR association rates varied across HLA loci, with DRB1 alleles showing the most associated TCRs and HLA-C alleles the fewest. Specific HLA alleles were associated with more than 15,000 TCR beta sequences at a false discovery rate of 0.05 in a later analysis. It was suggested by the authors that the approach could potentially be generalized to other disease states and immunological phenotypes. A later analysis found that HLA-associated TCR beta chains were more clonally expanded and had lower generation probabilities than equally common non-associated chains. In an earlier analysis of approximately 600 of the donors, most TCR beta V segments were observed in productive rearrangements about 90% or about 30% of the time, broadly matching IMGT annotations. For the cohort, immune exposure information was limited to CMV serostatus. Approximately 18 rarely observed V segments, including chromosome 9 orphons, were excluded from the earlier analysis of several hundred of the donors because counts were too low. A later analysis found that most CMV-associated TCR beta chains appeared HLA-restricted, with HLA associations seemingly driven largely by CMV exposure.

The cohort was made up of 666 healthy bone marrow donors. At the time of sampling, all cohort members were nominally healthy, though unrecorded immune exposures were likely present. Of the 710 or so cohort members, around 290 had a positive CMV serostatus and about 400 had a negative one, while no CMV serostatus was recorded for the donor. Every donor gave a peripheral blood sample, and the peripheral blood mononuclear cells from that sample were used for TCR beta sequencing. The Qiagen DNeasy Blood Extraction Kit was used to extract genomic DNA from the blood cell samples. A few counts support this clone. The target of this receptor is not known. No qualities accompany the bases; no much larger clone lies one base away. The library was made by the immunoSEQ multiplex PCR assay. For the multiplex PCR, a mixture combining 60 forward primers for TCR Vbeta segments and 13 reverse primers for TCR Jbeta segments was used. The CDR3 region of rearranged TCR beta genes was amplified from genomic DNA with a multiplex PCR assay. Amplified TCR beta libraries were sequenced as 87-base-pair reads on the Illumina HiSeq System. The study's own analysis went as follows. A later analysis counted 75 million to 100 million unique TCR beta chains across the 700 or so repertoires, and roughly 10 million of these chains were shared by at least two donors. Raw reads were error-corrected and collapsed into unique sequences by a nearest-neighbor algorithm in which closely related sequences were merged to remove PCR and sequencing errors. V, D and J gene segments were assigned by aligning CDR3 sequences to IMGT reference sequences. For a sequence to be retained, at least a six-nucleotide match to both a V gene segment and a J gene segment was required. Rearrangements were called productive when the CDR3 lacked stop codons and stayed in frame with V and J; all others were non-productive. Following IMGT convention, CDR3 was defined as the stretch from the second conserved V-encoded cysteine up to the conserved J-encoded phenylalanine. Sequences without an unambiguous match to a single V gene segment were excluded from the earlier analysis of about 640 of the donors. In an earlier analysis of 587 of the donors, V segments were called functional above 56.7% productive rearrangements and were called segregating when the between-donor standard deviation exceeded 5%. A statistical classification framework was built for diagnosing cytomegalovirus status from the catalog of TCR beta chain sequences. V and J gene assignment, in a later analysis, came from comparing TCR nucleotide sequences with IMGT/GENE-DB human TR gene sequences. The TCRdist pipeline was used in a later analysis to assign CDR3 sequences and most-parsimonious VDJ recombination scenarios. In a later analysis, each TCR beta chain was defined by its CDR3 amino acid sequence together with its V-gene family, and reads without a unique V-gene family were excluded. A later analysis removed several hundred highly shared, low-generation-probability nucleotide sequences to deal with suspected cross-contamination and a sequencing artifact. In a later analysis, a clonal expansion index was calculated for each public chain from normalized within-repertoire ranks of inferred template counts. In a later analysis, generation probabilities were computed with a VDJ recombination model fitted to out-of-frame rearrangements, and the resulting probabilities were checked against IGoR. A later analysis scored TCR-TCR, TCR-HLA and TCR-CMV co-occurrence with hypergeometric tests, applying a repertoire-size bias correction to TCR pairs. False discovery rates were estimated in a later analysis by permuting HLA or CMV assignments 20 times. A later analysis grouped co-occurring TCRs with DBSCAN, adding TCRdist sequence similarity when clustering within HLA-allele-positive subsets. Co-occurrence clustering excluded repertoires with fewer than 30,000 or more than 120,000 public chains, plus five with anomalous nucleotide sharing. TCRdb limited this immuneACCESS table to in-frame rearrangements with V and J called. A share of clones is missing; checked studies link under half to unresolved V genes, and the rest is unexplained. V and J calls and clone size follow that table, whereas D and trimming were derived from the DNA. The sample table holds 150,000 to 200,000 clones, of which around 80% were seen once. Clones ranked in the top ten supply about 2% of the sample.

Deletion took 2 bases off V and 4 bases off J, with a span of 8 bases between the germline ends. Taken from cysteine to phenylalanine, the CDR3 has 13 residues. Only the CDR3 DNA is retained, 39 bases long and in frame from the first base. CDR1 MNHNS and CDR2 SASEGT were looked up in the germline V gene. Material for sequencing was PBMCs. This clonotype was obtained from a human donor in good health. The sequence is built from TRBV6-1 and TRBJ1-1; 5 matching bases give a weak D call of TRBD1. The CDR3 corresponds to CASSERGFTEAFF. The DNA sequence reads TGTGCCAGCAGTGAAAGGGGATTCACTGAAGCTTTCTTT.